The T cell receptor (beta chain) under discussion was sequenced for a study of T cells in Graves' hyperthyroidism and ophthalmopathy. Looked up from germline, CDR1 is SGHRS and CDR2 is YFSETQ. The CDR3 is made up of 15 amino acids. Trimming took 4 bases from V and 3 from J; bases not matched to a gene: 5. Amplification yielded TCR beta CDR3 regions, with RNA transcripts as the source. The HTBI primer set served for first-round RT-PCR of the TCR CDR3. One entry per CDR3 protein results from TCRdb running MiXCR on the multiplex PCR reads. The table shows 250,000 to 300,000 distinct CDR3 sequences, with about 14% occurring only once. This clonotype showed up many times.

The chain is built from TRBV5-1 and TRBJ2-2; TRBD2 matches 8 bases. The clonotype comes from a woman in her twenties or thirties with Graves' hyperthyroidism that later progressed to Graves' ophthalmopathy. The sample consisted of blood. Written as DNA, the CDR3 is TGCGCCAGCAGCCAAGTAGCGGGACACACCGGGGAGCTGTTTTTT. Its protein product is CASSQVAGHTGELFF.